What follows are 5 T cell receptor beta chains derived from one specimen sequenced in a study of T cell responses to AZD1222 COVID-19 vaccine. The repertoire was sequenced with immunoSEQ multiplex PCR; TCRdb's copy has only in-frame clones and lacks some. Seen here are fewer than 150,000 clones, nearly 90% observed once, and the top ten hold roughly 5.2%. The source was peripheral blood, collected 28 days after the second AZD1222 dose. The receptors stem from an adult who received the AZD1222 COVID-19 vaccine.

The CDR3 DNA reads as TGTGCCAGCAGTGAAGCGTCCGAATACAATGAGCAGTTCTTC. Translation: CASSEASEYNEQFF. The gene calls are TRBV6-1 and TRBJ2-1, with D unresolved. The CDR3 consists of 14 residues. The germline gives CDR1 MNHNS, CDR2 SASEGT. V dropped 0 bases and J dropped 4 bases, with 7 bases sitting between them.

V and J are TRBV6-4 and TRBJ1-1; TRBD1 matches at 9 bases. Germline V CDR1 and CDR2: MRHNA, SNTAGT. The CDR3 runs to 16 residues. V gave up 3 bases and J gave up 3 bases; unmatched junction bases: 8. As DNA, the CDR3 is TGTGCCAGCAGTGAGGGACAGGGTGCTACATACACTGAAGCTTTCTTT. This sequence encodes CASSEGQGATYTEAFF.

The rearrangement joins TRBV7-9 to TRBJ2-5; D is possibly TRBD1 (5 bases). This CDR3 has 13 residues. V was cut by 5 bases and J by 5 bases, with 12 bases left in between. Germline V gene data show CDR1 as SEHNR and CDR2 as FQNEAQ (reference sequence). CDR3 bases: TGTGCCAGCAGCATCCGACAGTTGGAGACCCAGTACTTC. Translating it yields CASSIRQLETQYF.

The chain couples TRBV4-1 to TRBJ1-4; 9 positions match TRBD1. The CDR3 extends over 17 amino acids. The J segment lost 2 bases and the V segment lost 2 bases, leaving 6 bases of the junction unmatched. Germline assignment: CDR1 MGHRA and CDR2 YSYEKL. The chain's CDR3 is CASSQRTGEGTNEKLFF. The DNA for the CDR3 is TGCGCCAGCAGCCAAAGGACAGGGGAGGGGACTAATGAAAAACTGTTTTTT.

CDR3 protein: CASSSRDRLNTEAFF. The CDR3 nucleotides read TGTGCCAGCAGCTCCAGGGACAGGCTGAACACTGAAGCTTTCTTT. This chain links TRBV11-3 with TRBJ1-1; 8 nucleotides line up with TRBD1. This CDR3 has 15 residues. Per the germline V gene, CDR1 is SGHNT and CDR2 is YENEEA. V lost 4 bases to trimming and J lost 0 bases; unmatched junction nucleotides: 4. Complete variable domain (other parts from reference TRBV11-3 and TRBJ1-1): EAGVVQSPRYKIIEKKQPVAFWCNPISGHNTLYWYLQNLGQGPELLIRYENEEAVDDSQLPKDRFSAERLKGVDSTLKIQPAELGDSAVYLCASSSRDRLNTEAFFGQGTRLTVV.